The 12 T cell receptor beta chains below come from one sample, sequenced in a study of tumor and adjacent non-tumor tissue in lung cancer. Three rounds of nested PCR, following a modified ARM-PCR protocol, produced the TCRbeta library. TCRdb re-called the multiplex PCR reads with MiXCR, one entry per CDR3 protein. The sample carries approximately 76,000 distinct CDR3 sequences, roughly 75% recorded once. The template was RNA from unsorted bulk tissue. Sequencing was carried out using lung tumor tissue. All receptors come from a woman in her 70s with non-small cell lung cancer.

Ten or more counts support this clonotype. The chain recombines TRBV6-1 with TRBJ2-7; TRBD2 is a possible D gene (7 bases). Germline V gene lookup returns CDR1 MNHNS and CDR2 SASEGT. The CDR3 totals 15 residues. Trimming pared 1 base from V and 4 bases from J, leaving 14 bases between. The CDR3 DNA follows: TGTGCCAGCAGTGAAGGTCCCGGGGGGCAGTACGAGCAGTACTTC. Translating gives CASSEGPGGQYEQYF.

On this clonotype itself: Mismatch with germline at one junction end may stem from a read error. The chain carries TRBV12-3 or TRBV12-4 and TRBJ1-1; weak D call: TRBD1 (5 bases). The CDR3 loop spans 14 amino acids. This chain's CDR3 is CAGSLWHRPCQAFF. CDR3 nucleotide sequence: TGTGCCGGCAGTTTATGGCACAGGCCCTGCCAAGCTTTCTTT.

With regard to this clonotype: A much larger clone sits a single nucleotide away, making a read error possible. The chain combines TRBV20-1 with TRBJ2-7, with D perhaps TRBD2 (6 bases). Trimming shortened V by 2 bases and J by 0 bases, and 14 bases separated the two germline ends. CDR3 length: 15 amino acids. Germline lookup yields CDR1 DFQATT and CDR2 SNEGSKA (reference sequence). The CDR3, as DNA: TGCAGTGCTAGACCTGGCGGGACTCCCTCCTACGAGCAGTACTTC. It codes for CSARPGGTPSYEQYF.

The table lists this clonotype with many counts. The V call is TRBV30, the J call TRBJ1-2; D may be TRBD1 (5 bases). CDR1 is GTSNPN, CDR2 SVGIG, per germline (reference sequence). This CDR3 has 13 amino acids. The V gene lost 2 bases and the J gene lost 1 base, with 8 bases spanning the gap. Written as DNA, the CDR3 is TGTGCCTGGAGTCCGGACAATAACTATGGCTACACCTTC. This encodes CAWSPDNNYGYTF. The whole variable domain, remainder taken from reference TRBV30 and TRBJ1-2, is SQTIHQWPATLVQPVGSPLSLECTVEGTSNPNLYWYRQAAGRGLQLLFYSVGIGQISSEVPQNLSASRPQDRQFILSSKKLLLSDSGFYLCAWSPDNNYGYTFGSGTRLTVV.

Points on this clonotype: A read error may produce the germline difference seen at one junction end. The chain has TRBV20-1 and TRBJ2-7; D possibly uses TRBD1 or TRBD2 (5 bases each). CDR3 length: 16 residues. Germline V gene data show CDR1 as DFQATT and CDR2 as SNEGSKA (reference sequence). CDR3 in amino acids: CSALGDAVVGRYERYF. The DNA of the CDR3 is TGCAGCGCTTTGGGGGACGCGGTGGTGGGGCGGTACGAGCGGTACTTC.

This clonotype was detected once. One end of the junction does not line up with germline, which may come from a read error. The rearrangement joins TRBV6-2 or TRBV6-3 to TRBJ1-1; unclear D gene. The germline V gene encodes CDR1 MNHEY and CDR2 SVGEGT. This CDR3 contains 13 residues. CDR3 region: CASSDGLNTVAFF. In nucleotides, the CDR3 is TGTGCCAGTAGCGACGGTCTGAACACTGTAGCTTTCTTT.

As for this clonotype: A much bigger clone sits one base away, suggesting this may be a read error. The chain has TRBV5-1 and TRBJ2-1, with 14 bases matching TRBD2. The ends lost 3 bases at V and 5 bases at J; junction bases unmatched: 19. The CDR3 covers 21 residues. Germline lookup yields CDR1 SGHRS and CDR2 YFSETQ. This CDR3 reads CASSYYPPGLAGVLNDNEQFF. The CDR3 region has the DNA TGCGCCAGCAGCTACTATCCCCCGGGACTAGCGGGAGTCCTCAATGACAATGAGCAGTTCTTC.

The chain is built from TRBV7-8 and TRBJ2-1; 8 positions agree with TRBD2. Trimming took 9 bases from V and 9 from J; bases not matched to a gene: 13. There are 14 residues in the CDR3. Germline values: CDR1 SGHVS, CDR2 FQNEAQ. In nucleotides, the CDR3 is TGTGCCAGAAGCCCGCCTCGGGGGGGCGGTGAGCAGTTCTTC. Translation gives CARSPPRGGGEQFF.

On this clonotype itself: One end of the junction varies from germline; a read error may be responsible. The rearrangement joins TRBV10-3 to TRBJ2-3; 8 bases agree with TRBD1. The V gene's germline CDR1 is ENHRY and CDR2 SYGVKD. The length of the CDR3 is 17 residues. The CDR3 DNA sequence: TGTGCCATCAGTCGAGGGGAGACAGGGGATAGCACAGATACGCAGTACTTT. Encoded protein: CAISRGETGDSTDTQYF.

Concerning this clonotype itself: The germline gene is not matched at one end of the junction; a read error may be the cause. The chain employs TRBV12-3 or TRBV12-4 and TRBJ1-4; D is undetermined. The CDR3 covers 14 residues. This chain's CDR3 is CASGPRRISETLFF. The CDR3 coding sequence is TGTGCCAGCGGCCCTCGGCGGATCAGTGAAACACTGTTTTTT.

With regard to this clonotype: A read error may explain this, as a much larger clone is one base away. The J gene is TRBJ1-1, the V gene TRBV4-1; no definite D call. Germline V gene data show CDR1 as MGHRA and CDR2 as YSYEKL. This CDR3 has 15 residues. CDR3 coding DNA: TGCGTCAGCAGCCAAGAGCCCTCGCCGGACACTGAAGCTTTCTTT. This encodes CVSSQEPSPDTEAFF.

On this clonotype itself: One end of the junction is discordant with germline, which a read error may explain. The chain is built from TRBV7-9 and TRBJ2-3; the match to TRBD1 covers 7 bases. This CDR3 contains 16 residues. Germline V gene sequence: CDR1 SEHNR, CDR2 FQNEAQ (reference sequence). CDR3 in DNA: TGCGCCAGCAGCACCCTGAGGGGACAGTCCACAGATACACAGTATTTT. Translating gives CASSTLRGQSTDTQYF. Filled out from reference TRBV7-9 and TRBJ2-3, the complete variable domain reads DTGVSQNPRHKITKRGQNVTFRCDPISEHNRLYWYRQTLGQGPEFLTYFQNEAQLEKSRLLSDRFSAERPKGSFSTLEIQRTEQGDSAMYLCASSTLRGQSTDTQYFGPGTRLTVL.